This passage covers 21 T cell receptor beta chains from one sample sequenced in a study of blood T cell repertoires in COVID-19. The method was immunoSEQ multiplex PCR; TCRdb's version includes in-frame clones alone and lacks a portion of them. Of about 270,000 clones in the sample, approximately 89% were seen once. The sequencing input was PBMCs or T cells enriched from blood (not recorded which). The receptor source for this set is an older woman who had recovered from COVID-19.

The chain couples TRBV19 to TRBJ1-3, with a tentative D call TRBD1 (5 bases). Germline V CDR1 and CDR2: LNHDA, SQIVND (reference sequence). The CDR3 has 16 residues. V was pared by 10 bases and J by 1 base, with 20 bases between. The CDR3 DNA is TGTGCCACAACACCGGGACTTACTTCATCTGGAAACACCATATATTTT. Translating it yields CATTPGLTSSGNTIYF.

The chain carries TRBV27 and TRBJ2-3; 7 bases line up with TRBD1. The V gene's germline CDR1 is MNHEY and CDR2 SMNVEV (reference sequence). The CDR3 is 13 residues long. Trimming cost V 8 bases and J 1 base; bases outside gene matches: 3. CDR3 region: CASRTGGTDTQYF. The DNA for the CDR3 is TGTGCCAGCCGAACAGGGGGCACAGATACGCAGTATTTT.

The V call is TRBV28, the J call TRBJ2-6, with TRBD1 matching 7 bases. Germline V gives CDR1 MDHEN, CDR2 SYDVKM. The CDR3 spans 17 residues. The V gene end was trimmed by 10 bases and the J gene end by 1 base; junction bases not matched to a gene: 13. The CDR3 DNA sequence: TGTGCCACCCAGGGGAGACAGGGTATTTCTGGGGCCAACGTCCTGACTTTC. This gives the protein CATQGRQGISGANVLTF. Full variable domain (remainder filled in from reference TRBV28 and TRBJ2-6): DVKVTQSSRYLVKRTGEKVFLECVQDMDHENMFWYRQDPGLGLRLIYFSYDVKMKEKGDIPEGYSVSREKKERFSLILESASTNQTSMYLCATQGRQGISGANVLTFGAGSRLTVL.

The J gene is TRBJ2-7, the V gene TRBV11-2; D gene uncertain. Germline V gene sequence: CDR1 SGHAT, CDR2 FQNNGV. This CDR3 contains 13 residues. V was shortened by 0 bases and J by 6 bases, with 9 bases between the two germline ends. This chain's CDR3 is CASSLDIAFEQYF. The CDR3 DNA follows: TGTGCCAGCAGCTTAGATATAGCCTTCGAGCAGTACTTC. The complete variable domain, with remaining parts taken from reference TRBV11-2 and TRBJ2-7, reads EAGVAQSPRYKIIEKRQSVAFWCNPISGHATLYWYQQILGQGPKLLIQFQNNGVVDDSQLPKDRFSAERLKGVDSTLKIQPAKLEDSAVYLCASSLDIAFEQYFGPGTRLTVT.

The chain is built from TRBV19 and TRBJ1-2, with 7 bases matching TRBD1. The CDR3 consists of 13 residues. Germline V CDR1 and CDR2: LNHDA, SQIVND (reference sequence). With 5 bases clipped from V and 4 bases from J, the junction kept 4 bases outside the gene matches. The CDR3 region is CASSQGDFYGYTF. Written as DNA, the CDR3 is TGTGCCAGTAGTCAGGGGGACTTCTATGGCTACACCTTC.

This chain links TRBV7-2 with TRBJ1-2; D possibly corresponds to TRBD1 (6 bases). Germline CDR1 and CDR2: SGHTA and FQGNSA. V shed 3 bases and J shed 4 bases, with 12 bases lying between them. There are 14 residues in the CDR3. CDR3 protein: CASSLLGHAYGYTF. CDR3 bases: TGTGCCAGCAGCTTGCTGGGACACGCCTATGGCTACACCTTC.

The chain combines TRBV3-1 (or the pseudogene TRBV3-2) with TRBJ1-5; D is perhaps TRBD1 (6 bases). Germline CDR1 is LGHDT and CDR2 is YNNKEL (reference sequence). CDR3 length: 14 residues. Trimming cost V 0 bases and J 11 bases, with 14 bases left between them. This CDR3 reads CASSQDEQGRSQHF. CDR3 coding DNA: TGTGCCAGCAGCCAAGACGAACAGGGACGGTCCCAGCATTTT.

The chain employs TRBV19 and TRBJ1-2; TRBD1 matches at 9 bases. Germline V gives CDR1 LNHDA, CDR2 SQIVND (reference sequence). Trimming at V came to 4 bases and at J to 0 bases, leaving 3 bases not matched to a gene. The CDR3 is made up of 15 amino acids. The CDR3 is CASSKGDRANYGYTF. The CDR3 DNA sequence: TGTGCCAGTAGTAAGGGGGACAGGGCTAACTATGGCTACACCTTC. Together with reference TRBV19 and TRBJ1-2, the CDR3 gives the full variable domain: DGGITQSPKYLFRKEGQNVTLSCEQNLNHDAMYWYRQDPGQGLRLIYYSQIVNDFQKGDIAEGYSVSREKKESFPLTVTSAQKNPTAFYLCASSKGDRANYGYTFGSGTRLTVV.

V usage is TRBV5-4 and J usage is TRBJ2-1; D remains unclear. The ends were cut back, 4 bases at V and 6 bases at J, with 11 bases in the middle. The CDR3 consists of 13 residues. Germline CDR1 reads SGHNT; CDR2 reads YYREEE (reference sequence). The CDR3 sequence is CASSLETVNEQFF. CDR3 sequence (DNA): TGTGCCAGCAGCCTCGAGACTGTCAATGAGCAGTTCTTC.

V usage is TRBV19 and J usage is TRBJ2-2; 10 bases map to TRBD2. This CDR3 has 15 residues. The germline V gene encodes CDR1 LNHDA and CDR2 SQIVND (reference sequence). The ends lost 3 bases at V and 7 bases at J; junction bases unmatched: 5. The CDR3 bases are TGTGCCAGTAGTATGCAGCGGGGGGGCCGCGGGGAGCTGTTTTTT. Its protein is CASSMQRGGRGELFF. The full variable domain, rest sourced from reference TRBV19 and TRBJ2-2, is DGGITQSPKYLFRKEGQNVTLSCEQNLNHDAMYWYRQDPGQGLRLIYYSQIVNDFQKGDIAEGYSVSREKKESFPLTVTSAQKNPTAFYLCASSMQRGGRGELFFGEGSRLTVL.

The gene calls are TRBV12-5 and TRBJ1-1; tentatively, D is TRBD1 (5 bases). The V gene's germline CDR1 is LGHNT and CDR2 FRNRAP. V lost 2 bases and J lost 5, with 12 bases in between. The CDR3 is 14 amino acids. CDR3 sequence (DNA): TGTGCTAGTGGTTTGACCGGGGGGAGGACTGAAGCTTTCTTT. It codes for CASGLTGGRTEAFF. Together with reference TRBV12-5 and TRBJ1-1, the CDR3 gives the full variable domain: DARVTQTPRHKVTEMGQEVTMRCQPILGHNTVFWYRQTMMQGLELLAYFRNRAPLDDSGMPKDRFSAEMPDATLATLKIQPSEPRDSAVYFCASGLTGGRTEAFFGQGTRLTVV.

The gene calls are TRBV5-1 and TRBJ1-2, with D unclear. Germline loops: CDR1 SGHRS, CDR2 YFSETQ. The CDR3 loop spans 12 amino acids. The V gene lost 0 bases and the J gene lost 6 bases, with 6 bases spanning the gap. CDR3 bases: TGCGCCAGCAGCTTGGTAGGAGATGGCTACACCTTC. This translates into CASSLVGDGYTF. The whole variable domain, remainder taken from reference TRBV5-1 and TRBJ1-2, is KAGVTQTPRYLIKTRGQQVTLSCSPISGHRSVSWYQQTPGQGLQFLFEYFSETQRNKGNFPGRFSGRQFSNSRSEMNVSTLELGDSALYLCASSLVGDGYTFGSGTRLTVV.

The chain has TRBV3-1 (or the pseudogene TRBV3-2) and TRBJ1-1; D is uncertain. V was pared by 4 bases and J by 2 bases, with 5 bases between. Per the germline V gene, CDR1 is LGHDT and CDR2 is YNNKEL (reference sequence). This CDR3 is built from 12 residues. The CDR3 nucleotides read TGTGCCAGCAGCCGAGCAAACACTGAAGCTTTCTTT. Its protein product is CASSRANTEAFF.

This clone showed up just once. The V call is TRBV28, the J call TRBJ1-5, with a possible D match to TRBD1 (6 bases). The V gene lost 6 bases and the J gene lost 3 bases, with 21 bases spanning the gap. Germline CDR1 is MDHEN and CDR2 is SYDVKM. The CDR3 loop spans 17 amino acids. The CDR3 coding sequence is TGTGCCAGCAGCTCACCTACAGGGCCAAATACCAATCAGCCCCAGCATTTT. Translating gives CASSSPTGPNTNQPQHF.

This clone was observed a single time. The J gene is TRBJ1-1, the V gene TRBV18, with 9 bases aligning to TRBD1. The CDR3 runs to 15 residues. The germline V gene has CDR1 KGHSH and CDR2 LQKENI. V was pared by 3 bases and J by 5 bases, with 7 bases of the junction left unmatched. The CDR3 region has the DNA TGTGCCAGCTCACCCAAAGACAGGGGGGGAACTGAAGCTTTCTTT. Translation: CASSPKDRGGTEAFF.

The chain employs TRBV18 and TRBJ1-1; D gene ambiguous. This CDR3 comprises 15 residues. V lost 4 bases and J lost 4, with 16 bases in between. In germline, CDR1 is KGHSH, CDR2 LQKENI. The CDR3 reads CASSLSGSWITEAFF. CDR3 sequence (DNA): TGTGCCAGCTCACTCTCGGGGAGTTGGATCACTGAAGCTTTCTTT. The full variable domain, in which reference TRBV18 and TRBJ1-1 provide the parts outside the CDR3, is NAGVMQNPRHLVRRRGQEARLRCSPMKGHSHVYWYRQLPEEGLKFMVYLQKENIIDESGMPKERFSAEFPKEGPSILRIQQVVRGDSAAYFCASSLSGSWITEAFFGQGTRLTVV.

Worth noting for this clone: Other DNA sequences in the same sample also yield this CDR3. The chain couples TRBV30 to TRBJ1-5; D perhaps matches TRBD1 (6 bases). Trimming stripped 4 bases from V and 4 bases from J, with 11 bases between. Germline V CDR1 and CDR2: GTSNPN, SVGIG (reference sequence). The CDR3 is 13 amino acids. CDR3 in DNA: TGTGCCTGGACGAGGGGGGGTAATCAGCCCCAGCATTTT. Amino acid sequence: CAWTRGGNQPQHF.

The chain has TRBV7-9 and TRBJ1-1; 7 positions match TRBD1. This CDR3 contains 13 residues. V shed 6 bases and J 3 bases; nucleotides not matched to a gene: 4. CDR1 SEHNR and CDR2 FQNEAQ come from the germline V gene (reference sequence). CDR3 residues: CASSLTGDTEAFF. The CDR3 DNA sequence: TGTGCCAGCAGTTTAACAGGGGACACTGAAGCTTTCTTT.

This chain connects TRBV4-1 to TRBJ1-5; no firm D call. The V end was cut by 1 base, the J end by 0 bases, with 10 bases between. The length of the CDR3 is 16 residues. The germline gives CDR1 MGHRA, CDR2 YSYEKL. The CDR3 sequence: CASSQVVGYSNQPQHF. In DNA, the CDR3 is TGCGCCAGCAGCCAAGTTGTGGGCTATAGCAATCAGCCCCAGCATTTT.

The genes are TRBV7-2 and TRBJ2-2, with a tentative D call TRBD1 (6 bases). V was cut by 5 bases and J by 5 bases, with 21 bases left in between. The CDR3 loop spans 17 amino acids. Germline CDR1 is SGHTA and CDR2 is FQGNSA. The CDR3, as DNA: TGTGCCAGCAGCCTCGCCGGTTGGGTGAGGGGGACCGGGGAGCTGTTTTTT. Protein: CASSLAGWVRGTGELFF.

This chain links TRBV15 with TRBJ1-5; tentatively, D is TRBD1 (5 bases). Trimming shortened V by 7 bases and J by 2 bases, and 15 bases separated the two germline ends. The CDR3 covers 15 residues. Per the germline V gene, CDR1 is LNHNV and CDR2 is YYDKDF (reference sequence). The CDR3: CATNAGKLGNQPQHF. CDR3 nucleotide sequence: TGTGCCACCAACGCAGGGAAATTGGGCAATCAGCCCCAGCATTTT.